These T cell receptor beta chains were read from a single sample in a study of blood T cells in healthy people across ages. TCRdb used MiXCR to reprocess the 5' RACE reads, holding one entry per CDR3 protein. Of under 700,000 distinct CDR3 sequences in the sample, nearly 25% were seen once. The sample was also linked to a second study, of T cells of mothers and their children.

The specimen sequenced was blood. These receptors were collected from a boy aged 10-17 years in good health. Both conserved end residues are part of each CDR3. Each record gives: J gene, V gene, D gene, clone size, CDR3 DNA, CDR3 protein. D genes are given only for firm matches. The size field is filled for only some rows; it gives once, few, many or a size class.

TRBJ1-1	TRBV7-9	.	few	TGTGCCAGCAGCTCTCCGGGGGTGAACACTGAAGCTTTCTTT	CASSSPGVNTEAFF
TRBJ2-1	TRBV20-1	.	few	TGCAGTGCTAGTTGGGGAACTAAATTCTCCTACAATGAGCAGTTCTTC	CSASWGTKFSYNEQFF
TRBJ2-1	TRBV7-9	TRBD1	.	TGTGCCAGCAGCTTGGACAGGGGAGGGTCCTACAATGAGCAGTTCTTC	CASSLDRGGSYNEQFF
TRBJ1-1	TRBV5-1	.	.	TGCGCCAGCAGCTTGGCTGCGACCACTGAAGCTTTCTTT	CASSLAATTEAFF
TRBJ1-5	TRBV7-3	TRBD1	once	TGTGCCAGCATTCCCCCCGCGACAGGGGGAACGGACGATCAGCCCCAGCATTTT	CASIPPATGGTDDQPQHF
TRBJ1-6	TRBV5-5	.	once	TGTGCCAGCAGCCCCGAAGAATACTATAATTCACCCCTCCGCTTT	CASSPEEYYNSPLRF
TRBJ1-1	TRBV7-9	.	.	TGTGCCAGCAGCTTACTACAGGGCGCTTTCTTT	CASSLLQGAFF
TRBJ2-1	TRBV11-2	.	.	TGTGCCAGCAGCTTACAAGGGGGGGGGTCGCCCAACTACAATGAACAGTTCTTC	CASSLQGGGSPNYNEQFF
TRBJ1-1	TRBV4-3	.	.	TGCGCCAGCAGCCAATTGGTACGGGGAATCGCTGAAGCTTTCTTT	CASSQLVRGIAEAFF
TRBJ2-1	TRBV27	TRBD2	once	TGTGCCAGCAGCTGGAGCGGGGGAGACTACAATGAGCAGTTCTTC	CASSWSGGDYNEQFF
TRBJ1-2	TRBV29-1	.	.	TGCAGCGTTGTAGACAGTAGGGGCTACACCTTC	CSVVDSRGYTF
TRBJ2-2	TRBV29-1	.	once	TGCAGCGTTGTCGGGGGTGGGGCCGGGGAGCTGTTTTTT	CSVVGGGAGELFF
TRBJ2-7	TRBV18	.	.	TGTGCCAGCTCACCTAGGGGGAGGGCCAGTGCCCACGAGCAGTACTTC	CASSPRGRASAHEQYF
TRBJ2-2	TRBV29-1	.	.	TGCAGCGTTTCCTTTACCCAGGCGGACGCCGGGGAGCTGTTTTTT	CSVSFTQADAGELFF
TRBJ2-5	TRBV7-3	.	.	TGTGGCAGCAGCCCAGGATGGTCGGGGGTGTACCAAGAGACCCAGTACTTC	CGSSPGWSGVYQETQYF
TRBJ2-1	TRBV29-1	.	.	TGCAACGTTGTCGGTTTGGCAGGGACTGAGCAGTTCTTC	CNVVGLAGTEQFF
TRBJ2-5	TRBV27	.	.	TGTGCCAGCAGTTTAACAGGGAACGGGGGGGAGACCCAGTACTTC	CASSLTGNGGETQYF
TRBJ2-1	TRBV15	TRBD1	.	TGTGCCACCAGCAGACGCCTAGGTAGGACAGGGGGCTACAATGAGCAGTTCTTC	CATSRRLGRTGGYNEQFF
TRBJ2-6	TRBV5-1	TRBD1	.	TGCGCCAGCGGCTCTGGGACAGCCCCTTACTCTGGGGCCAACGTCCTGACTTTC	CASGSGTAPYSGANVLTF
TRBJ1-1	TRBV13	.	.	TGTGCCAGCAGCGCTGGACAGTTGCGCACTGAAGCTTTCTTT	CASSAGQLRTEAFF
TRBJ2-1	TRBV20-1	.	.	TGCAGTGCTCTACAGACTGTAGCAAATCAGCAGTTCTTC	CSALQTVANQQFF
TRBJ2-5	TRBV4-1	TRBD2	many	TGCGCCAGCAGCCCCCCGAGGGTAGCGGGAGATGAGACCCAGTACTTC	CASSPPRVAGDETQYF
TRBJ2-2	TRBV20-1	TRBD2	.	TGCAGTGCTAGCCCGGGACTAGCGGGAAGTTGGAACACCGGGGAGCTGTTTTTT	CSASPGLAGSWNTGELFF
TRBJ1-5	TRBV5-1	.	.	TGCGCCAGCAGCTCACGCCTTCCAGGGGACAATCAGCCCCAGCATTTT	CASSSRLPGDNQPQHF
TRBJ2-2	TRBV19	.	.	TGTGCCAGTAGTGATCCAAGAGCTAGTGTTGCGAGGACCGGGGAGCTGTTTTTT	CASSDPRASVARTGELFF
TRBJ2-5	TRBV4-1	TRBD2	.	TGCGCCAGCAGCCAAGGTCCAGCGGGAGGGCCAGAGACCCAGTACTTC	CASSQGPAGGPETQYF
TRBJ2-2	TRBV5-1	.	.	TGCGCCAGCAGCCCTGACCGGGGGCACACCGGGGAGCTGTTTTTT	CASSPDRGHTGELFF
TRBJ2-5	TRBV28	TRBD1	.	TGTGCCAGCAGTTTATATCGACAGGGCCAAGAGACCCAGTACTTC	CASSLYRQGQETQYF
TRBJ2-3	TRBV28	TRBD2	.	TGTGCCAGCAGTTTATTCCGTAGCGGGAGTACAGATACGCAGTATTTT	CASSLFRSGSTDTQYF
TRBJ1-2	TRBV9	.	.	TGTGCCAGCAGCGTAAGCATCAATCCGGGACGATCGGGCTACACCTTC	CASSVSINPGRSGYTF
TRBJ1-3	TRBV28	.	many	TGTGCCAGCAGTTTGCAAGGAAACACCATATATTTT	CASSLQGNTIYF
TRBJ2-5	TRBV7-9	TRBD2	.	TGTGCCAGCAGCTCCGGACTAGCGGGAGACAGTAAGACCCAGTACTTC	CASSSGLAGDSKTQYF
TRBJ1-2	TRBV5-1	.	.	TGCGCCAGCAGCCCTAGACGGACAGAAAACTATGGCTACACCTTC	CASSPRRTENYGYTF
TRBJ2-5	TRBV12-5	.	many	TGTGCTAGTGGTTCCCCGAACCAAGAGACCCAGTACTTC	CASGSPNQETQYF
TRBJ1-1	TRBV7-9	TRBD1	.	TGTGCCAGCAGCTTAGTGTCTGGGGACAGGGCCCACGCTGAAGCTTTCTTT	CASSLVSGDRAHAEAFF
TRBJ2-1	TRBV11-2	.	.	TGTGCCAGCAGCTTAGGGCTAGAGGGCTCCTACAATGAGCAGTTCTTC	CASSLGLEGSYNEQFF
TRBJ1-1	TRBV4-3	TRBD1	.	TGCGCCAGCAGCCAAGACACAGGGGGGGTCACTGAAGCTTTCTTT	CASSQDTGGVTEAFF
TRBJ2-1	TRBV3-1	.	.	TGTGCCAGCAGCCAAACTGTCGGTCCGGAGTTCTTC	CASSQTVGPEFF
TRBJ2-7	TRBV7-2	.	many	TGTGCCAGCAGCTTAGTTCCCAGCAGGGAGAATCGGGAGCAGTACTTC	CASSLVPSRENREQYF
TRBJ2-5	TRBV20-1	.	.	TGCAGTGCTACCAGAAACGGGGTCGAAGAGACCCAGTACTTC	CSATRNGVEETQYF
TRBJ2-2	TRBV5-1	.	few	TGCGCCAGCAGCTTCCCCTCTGGTATGGAGTACACCGGGGAGCTGTTTTTT	CASSFPSGMEYTGELFF
TRBJ2-1	TRBV6-6	TRBD1	few	TGTGCCAGCAGTTACTCGGACAGGGGAAGGGGGAATGAGCAGTTCTTC	CASSYSDRGRGNEQFF